This T cell receptor beta chain originates from a study of T cell responses to AZD1222 COVID-19 vaccine. The V gene lost 2 bases and the J gene lost 4 bases, with 9 bases spanning the gap. The CDR3 loop spans 14 amino acids. Germline lookup yields CDR1 SGDLS and CDR2 YYNGEE. Study results and limitations: Possibly, clonal diversity was underestimated; donors were largely white British and included more females.

Data came from immunoSEQ multiplex PCR; TCRdb stores just in-frame clones and leaves some out. The table includes about 170,000 clones, 80% to 90% detected once. Worth noting for this clone: The target antigen is unknown.

The V gene is TRBV9, the J gene TRBJ2-2; tentatively, D is TRBD1 (6 bases). This TCR came from an adult in good health. Source: peripheral blood, taken on day 0 of AZD1222 vaccination. CDR3 region: CASSVGASTGELFF. In DNA, the CDR3 is TGTGCCAGCAGCGTGGGGGCAAGCACCGGGGAGCTGTTTTTT.